This TCR beta chain was retrieved from a study of shared clonotypes between healthy human individuals. Study as a whole: Aged 18 to 49, the donors were a couple of women and three men. For every donor, three CD4 naive, three CD4 memory, two CD8 naive and one CD8 memory plates were used.

The V end lost 6 bases, the J end lost 2 bases, and 14 bases lay between the germline ends. Germline CDR1 reads MDHEN; CDR2 reads SYDVKM. CDR3 length: 14 amino acids. TCRdb keeps only in-frame clones here, not all; method: immunoSEQ multiplex PCR. The sample records more than 2 million clones, less than 95% being singletons. Cells designated naive CD8 were CD45RO-negative and were positively selected for CCR7, with terminally differentiated effector memory CD45RA+ cells excluded. Study results and limitations: Some clonotypes were shared by all four sorted-subset donors, while others were not shared. The non-shared ones had lower generation probabilities than the shared ones. On the whole, naive subsets had larger estimated richness than memory subsets had.

About this clone itself: As yet, its antigen is unknown.

The chain carries TRBV28 and TRBJ2-7; possibly TRBD2 for D (6 bases). Input material: naive CD8+ T cells sorted from blood. The sequence derives from a man aged 18 to 30 in good health. DNA of the CDR3: TGTGCCAGCAGCTGGAGGGCTAGCGCCTACGAGCAGTACTTC. Translation: CASSWRASAYEQYF.